Reported below is one T cell receptor (beta chain). The data were obtained in a study of blood T cells in healthy people across ages. About the research overall: About one barcoded beta molecule per two T cells was captured by template switching.

The CDR3 totals 12 residues. The germline CDR1 and CDR2 sequences are KGHDR and SFDVKD. V shed 10 bases, J shed 13 bases, and the junction held 11 bases outside the gene matches. Each donor gave around 9.3 milliliters of peripheral blood. Per-sample yields of isolated PBMCs were at least 7 million. For the second PCR, which ran for roughly 6 to 12 cycles, a sample-barcoded 5' primer and a J-beta primer mix were used. TCRdb redid the calling of the 5' RACE reads with MiXCR, one entry per CDR3 protein. The sample shows 1.8 million or so distinct CDR3 sequences, roughly two fifths of them seen only once.

This chain joins TRBV24-1 and TRBJ2-1; 8 bases align to TRBD1. The sequenced sample consisted of blood. This clonotype was sampled from a human donor in good health. CDR3 protein: CATAGTGGTQFF. The DNA of the CDR3 is TGTGCCACAGCCGGGACAGGAGGGACCCAGTTCTTC.